One and the same sample provided the 26 T cell receptor beta chains below, sequenced in a study of CD4 T cells in relation to SARS-CoV-2 and coronaviruses. Here immunoSEQ multiplex PCR was the method, and the copy in TCRdb shows in-frame clones only, minus some. The sample lists about 59,000 clones; roughly 88% were seen once. The unexposed donors gave CD4+ T cells in about 2010-2019, prior to COVID-19. Input material: memory CD4+ T cells from PBMCs. The receptors shown here come from a human donor in good health.

J is TRBJ2-3 and V is TRBV24-1; 10 nucleotides align to TRBD2. The trim removed 3 bases at V and 5 bases at J, leaving 7 bases unmatched. This CDR3 region has 16 residues. Germline V gene data show CDR1 as KGHDR and CDR2 as SFDVKD. CDR3 DNA: TGTGCCACCAGTGATGAAATAGCGGGAGGTCTAGATACGCAGTATTTT. It codes for CATSDEIAGGLDTQYF.

The V and J genes are TRBV5-1 and TRBJ1-2; D is perhaps TRBD1 (6 bases). There are 14 residues in the CDR3. From germline, CDR1 is SGHRS and CDR2 YFSETQ. The germline V and J ends were trimmed by 10 bases and 3 bases, with 19 bases remaining between them. The CDR3 region is CASGGGSRDYGYTF. As DNA, the CDR3 is TGCGCCTCGGGAGGGGGATCACGTGACTATGGCTACACCTTC.

CDR3 DNA sequence: TGTGCCACCCACCGGACTAGCGCCGCAGATACGCAGTATTTT. As protein: CATHRTSAADTQYF. The chain carries TRBV2 and TRBJ2-3, with 9 bases that match TRBD2. This CDR3 has 14 amino acids. CDR1 is SNHLY, CDR2 FYNNEI, per germline. Trimming took 10 bases from V and 4 from J; bases not matched to a gene: 9. Full variable domain (rest looked up from reference TRBV2 and TRBJ2-3): EPEVTQTPSHQVTQMGQEVILRCVPISNHLYFYWYRQILGQKVEFLVSFYNNEISEKSEIFDDQFSVERPDGSNFTLKIRSTKLEDSAMYFCATHRTSAADTQYFGPGTRLTVL.

The chain uses TRBV11-2 and TRBJ2-1; TRBD2 matches 11 bases. Trimming took 3 bases from V and 4 from J; bases not matched to a gene: 2. The germline CDR1 and CDR2 sequences are SGHAT and FQNNGV. This CDR3 region has 15 residues. The CDR3 reads CASSLTSGTYNEQFF. CDR3 DNA: TGTGCCAGCAGCTTGACTAGCGGGACTTACAATGAGCAGTTCTTC.

The V and J genes are TRBV7-6 and TRBJ2-7; a weak D match, TRBD2 (5 bases). Germline lookup yields CDR1 SGHVS and CDR2 FNYEAQ. This CDR3 has 14 amino acids. Trimming pared 11 bases from V and 0 bases from J, leaving 17 bases between. The CDR3 loop reads CAGLHRALSYEQYF. The CDR3 nucleotides are TGTGCCGGACTTCACCGGGCCCTCTCCTACGAGCAGTACTTC. The full variable domain, its missing parts supplied by reference TRBV7-6 and TRBJ2-7, is GAGVSQSPRYKVTKRGQDVALRCDPISGHVSLYWYRQALGQGPEFLTYFNYEAQQDKSGLPNDRFSAERPEGSISTLTIQRTEQRDSAMYRCAGLHRALSYEQYFGPGTRLTVT.

This clone showed up just once. The V gene is TRBV5-1, the J gene TRBJ1-6, with D possibly being TRBD1 (5 bases). The V gene lost 0 bases and the J gene lost 7 bases, with 11 bases spanning the gap. CDR3 size: 15 residues. Germline V CDR1 and CDR2: SGHRS, YFSETQ. This chain's CDR3 is CASSLDGPGNSPLHF. As DNA, the CDR3 is TGCGCCAGCAGCTTGGATGGACCAGGGAATTCACCCCTCCACTTT.

This clone was picked up one time. This chain links TRBV30 with TRBJ2-5; TRBD2 matches 9 bases. CDR1 is GTSNPN and CDR2 is SVGIG in the germline V gene (reference sequence). With 2 bases clipped from V and 5 bases from J, the junction kept 9 bases outside the gene matches. CDR3 size: 15 residues. This CDR3 is CAWSSSGRFRETQYF. The CDR3 DNA sequence: TGTGCCTGGAGTTCCAGCGGGAGGTTCCGCGAGACCCAGTACTTC.

The chain couples TRBV6-5 to TRBJ1-1, with TRBD1 matching 7 bases. Germline V gene data show CDR1 as MNHEY and CDR2 as SVGAGI. The CDR3 loop spans 12 amino acids. Trimming cost V 11 bases and J 0 bases; bases outside gene matches: 3. This CDR3 reads CAGDSLNTEAFF. As DNA, the CDR3 is TGTGCCGGGGACAGTTTGAACACTGAAGCTTTCTTT.

CDR3 sequence reads: CASSLVGPTEAFF. The CDR3 DNA reads as TGTGCCAGCAGCTTAGTTGGGCCCACTGAAGCTTTCTTT. The rearrangement links TRBV7-9 to TRBJ1-1, with D uncertain. The germline V and J ends were trimmed by 1 base and 4 bases, with 7 bases remaining between them. This CDR3 has 13 amino acids. The germline gives CDR1 SEHNR, CDR2 FQNEAQ (reference sequence).

The chain has TRBV6-2 or TRBV6-3 and TRBJ2-7; tentative D call: TRBD1 (5 bases). The CDR3 totals 15 residues. V gave up 6 bases and J gave up 6 bases, with 21 bases separating them. Germline lookup yields CDR1 MNHEY and CDR2 SVGEGT. CDR3 bases: TGTGCCAGCAGCTTCCCATCGACCGGGCAGGGCGAGCAGTACTTC. Translated: CASSFPSTGQGEQYF.

This chain links TRBV5-3 with TRBJ2-3; 16 positions match TRBD2. TRBV5-3 is filed as an ORF, its function uncertain. The ends lost 3 bases at V and 0 bases at J; junction bases unmatched: 13. The CDR3 sequence is 21 residues long. The CDR3 region is CARSSEDQGTSGRESTDTQYF. The CDR3 DNA reads TGTGCCAGAAGCTCCGAAGACCAAGGGACTAGCGGGAGGGAAAGCACAGATACGCAGTATTTT.

The chain combines TRBV7-2 with TRBJ1-5; D is unresolved. Germline assignment: CDR1 SGHTA and CDR2 FQGNSA. The CDR3 has 13 amino acids. The V gene lost 6 bases and the J gene lost 1 base, with 7 bases spanning the gap. CDR3 loop: CASSRQSNQPQHF. The DNA for the CDR3 is TGTGCCAGCAGTAGACAAAGCAATCAGCCCCAGCATTTT.

Remarks on this clone: A junction end diverges from the germline sequence, so it may reflect a read error. This chain links TRBV11-2 with TRBJ1-1, with 10 bases fitting TRBD1. The CDR3 consists of 14 residues. Germline CDR1 is SGHAT and CDR2 is FQNNGV. Written as DNA, the CDR3 is TGTGCCAGCAGCTTCGGACGGGACAGGGGTTTGTTTCCTTTT. Its protein product is CASSFGRDRGLFPF.

This chain joins TRBV5-1 and TRBJ2-3, with D possibly TRBD1 on 5 matching bases. In germline, CDR1 is SGHRS, CDR2 YFSETQ. The CDR3 length is 15 residues. V was cut by 3 bases and J by 4 bases, with 15 bases left in between. CDR3 protein: CASSSNQGAADTQYF. The DNA for the CDR3 is TGCGCCAGCAGCTCTAATCAAGGGGCCGCAGATACGCAGTATTTT.

The chain couples TRBV5-1 to TRBJ2-6, with D hard to call. Germline lookup yields CDR1 SGHRS and CDR2 YFSETQ. This CDR3 comprises 16 residues. The V end was cut by 0 bases, the J end by 0 bases, with 7 bases between. In DNA, the CDR3 is TGCGCCAGCAGCTTGGACGGCCACTCTGGGGCCAACGTCCTGACTTTC. Protein: CASSLDGHSGANVLTF.

The rearrangement links TRBV7-8 to TRBJ1-1; TRBD1 agrees at 7 bases. The CDR3 contains 13 residues. Germline V gene sequence: CDR1 SGHVS, CDR2 FQNEAQ. V shed 5 bases and J 8 bases; nucleotides not matched to a gene: 8. The CDR3 reads CASSIRQGLEAFF. CDR3 DNA: TGTGCCAGCAGCATTCGACAGGGCTTGGAAGCTTTCTTT.

This chain connects TRBV5-1 to TRBJ1-4; D gene uncertain. The V end lost 4 bases, the J end lost 4 bases, and 14 bases lay between the germline ends. The CDR3 contains 15 residues. Germline-derived CDR1 and CDR2 are SGHRS and YFSETQ. For the CDR3, the DNA is TGCGCCAGCAGCGAAACACCGCTGGGTAATGAAAAACTGTTTTTT. Translating gives CASSETPLGNEKLFF.

This clone was detected only a few times. V is TRBV7-7 and J is TRBJ1-4; TRBD1 matches at 9 bases. The CDR3 extends over 15 amino acids. Unmatched junction bases numbered 6, after V lost 8 bases and J lost 2 bases. Germline V gene data show CDR1 as SSHAT and CDR2 as FNYEAQ (reference sequence). The CDR3 coding sequence is TGTGCCAGCGGCACCGGACAGGGGACTAATGAAAAACTGTTTTTT. It translates to CASGTGQGTNEKLFF.

This chain uses TRBV30 with TRBJ1-3; D ambiguous. From germline, CDR1 is GTSNPN and CDR2 SVGIG (reference sequence). The CDR3 is made up of 13 amino acids. V dropped 2 bases and J dropped 0 bases, with 5 bases sitting between them. CDR3 nucleotide sequence: TGTGCCTGGAGTCGGGACTCTGGAAACACCATATATTTT. This translates into CAWSRDSGNTIYF.

This chain joins TRBV27 and TRBJ1-1; D unclear. There are 13 residues in the CDR3. CDR1 and CDR2 (germline): MNHEY, SMNVEV (reference sequence). The V and J ends lost 2 bases and 6 bases respectively, with 10 bases between them. The CDR3 DNA reads TGTGCCAGCAGTTTACAGGCCCCCCCTGAAGCTTTCTTT. The encoded protein is CASSLQAPPEAFF.

The chain carries TRBV10-2 and TRBJ2-2, with D unresolved. The ends were cut back, 1 base at V and 1 base at J, with 4 bases in the middle. The CDR3 is 14 residues long. Germline lookup yields CDR1 WSHSY and CDR2 SAAADI. The CDR3 is CASSEWGNTGELFF. In DNA, the CDR3 is TGCGCCAGCAGTGAGTGGGGGAACACCGGGGAGCTGTTTTTT.

The chain recombines TRBV19 with TRBJ1-5; 7 bases line up with TRBD1. Germline V gives CDR1 LNHDA, CDR2 SQIVND (reference sequence). The CDR3 totals 16 residues. Trimming took 6 bases from V and 3 from J; bases not matched to a gene: 11. CDR3 nucleotides: TGTGCCAGTAGCCTAAACCGGGGACAGCCCAATCAGCCCCAGCATTTT. It specifies CASSLNRGQPNQPQHF.

V gene TRBV27 combines with J gene TRBJ2-1; 11 bases agree with TRBD2. Germline loops: CDR1 MNHEY, CDR2 SMNVEV (reference sequence). V trimming: 7 bases; J trimming: 8 bases; junction bases outside the gene matches: 10. CDR3 length equals 15 residues. The CDR3 DNA follows: TGTGCCAGCACCACCCTAGCGGGAGGCTTTGATGAGCAGTTCTTC. Its translation is CASTTLAGGFDEQFF.

The gene calls are TRBV7-9 and TRBJ2-7; 7 bases are shared with TRBD1. Germline V gene sequence: CDR1 SEHNR, CDR2 FQNEAQ (reference sequence). The CDR3 extends over 15 amino acids. Trimming removed 2 bases from V and 1 base from J; junction bases left unmatched: 5. The CDR3 loop is CASSLTGDGSYEQYF. The CDR3 DNA sequence: TGTGCCAGCAGCTTAACAGGGGATGGATCCTACGAGCAGTACTTC.

The chain combines TRBV2 with TRBJ1-2; tentative D call: TRBD1 (6 bases). CDR3 length: 13 residues. Trimming pared 3 bases from V and 4 bases from J, leaving 9 bases between. Germline lookup yields CDR1 SNHLY and CDR2 FYNNEI. The CDR3: CASSDRGLYGYTF. DNA of the CDR3: TGTGCCAGCAGTGACAGGGGCCTCTATGGCTACACCTTC.

J is TRBJ1-5 and V is TRBV7-2, with D unresolved. CDR3 length: 13 residues. Per germline, CDR1 SGHTA and CDR2 FQGNSA. V was clipped by 1 base and J by 6 bases, with 7 bases between them. As DNA, the CDR3 is TGTGCCAGCAGCTTAGTGGGCACTCAGCCCCAGCATTTT. Its translation: CASSLVGTQPQHF. Full variable domain (remainder filled in from reference TRBV7-2 and TRBJ1-5): GAGVSQSPSNKVTEKGKDVELRCDPISGHTALYWYRQSLGQGLEFLIYFQGNSAPDKSGLPSDRFSAERTGGSVSTLTIQRTQQEDSAVYLCASSLVGTQPQHFGDGTRLSIL.